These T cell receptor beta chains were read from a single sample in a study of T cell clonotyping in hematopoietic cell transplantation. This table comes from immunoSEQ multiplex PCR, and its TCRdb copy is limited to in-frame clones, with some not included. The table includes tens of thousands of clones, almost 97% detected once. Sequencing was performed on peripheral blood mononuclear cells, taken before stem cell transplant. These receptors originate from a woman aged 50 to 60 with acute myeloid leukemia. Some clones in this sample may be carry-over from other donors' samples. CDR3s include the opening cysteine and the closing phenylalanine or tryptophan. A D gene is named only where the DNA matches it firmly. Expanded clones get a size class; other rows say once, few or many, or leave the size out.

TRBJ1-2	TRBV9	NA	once	TGTGCCAGCAGCCCCAGAGGAACATGGGAATATGGCTACACCTTC	CASSPRGTWEYGYTF
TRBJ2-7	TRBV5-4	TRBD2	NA	TGTGCCAGCAGCTCCACAGCGGGACCTTCGGGGGAGCAGTACTTC	CASSSTAGPSGEQYF
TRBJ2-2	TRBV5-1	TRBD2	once	TGCGCCAGCAGCCCGACTAGCGGGGAGGTCGGCGGGGAGCTGTTTTTT	CASSPTSGEVGGELFF
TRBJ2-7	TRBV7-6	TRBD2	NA	TGTGCCAGCAGCCTAGGGCCTAGCGGTACGGAGCAGTACTTC	CASSLGPSGTEQYF
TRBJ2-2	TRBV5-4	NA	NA	TGTGCCAGCAGCTTGGGGACCACATCCGGGGAGCTGTTTTTT	CASSLGTTSGELFF
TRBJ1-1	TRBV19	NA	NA	TGTGCCAGTAGCAGGACGGGCAATGAAGCTTTCTTT	CASSRTGNEAFF
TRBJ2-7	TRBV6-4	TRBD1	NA	TGTGCCAGCAGTGAGAGGGGGCAACGTGACGACGAGCAGTACTTC	CASSERGQRDDEQYF
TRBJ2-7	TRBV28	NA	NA	TGTGCCAGCAGTTTAACCTTGACAGTGGGGGCCTACGAGCAGTACTTC	CASSLTLTVGAYEQYF
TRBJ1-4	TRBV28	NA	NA	TGTGCCAGCAGCTTCCCCTCTCCCGGGAGGCCGACAACTAATGAAAAACTGTTTTTT	CASSFPSPGRPTTNEKLFF
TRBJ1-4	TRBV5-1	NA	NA	TGCGCCAGCAGCTTAAAGGGCGGGAGAAATAATGAAAAACTGTTTTTT	CASSLKGGRNNEKLFF
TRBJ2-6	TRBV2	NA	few	TGTGCCAGCAGTGAGAGCAGGGGTTCCGCCGGGGCCAACGTCCTGACTTTC	CASSESRGSAGANVLTF
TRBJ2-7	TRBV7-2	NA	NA	TGTGCCAGCAGCTTAGCGGGCGGGTTGTCCTACGAGCAGTACTTC	CASSLAGGLSYEQYF
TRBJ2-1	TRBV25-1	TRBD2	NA	TGTGCCAGCAGTTATAGCGGGGACTCCTACAATGAGCAGTTCTTC	CASSYSGDSYNEQFF
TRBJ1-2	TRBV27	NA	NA	TGTGCCAGCAGTTCCGTCCGGGACTACTATGGCTACACCTTC	CASSSVRDYYGYTF
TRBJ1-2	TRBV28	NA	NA	TGTGCCAGCAGTTTATCGGGGGGCGGCGGCTACACCTTC	CASSLSGGGGYTF
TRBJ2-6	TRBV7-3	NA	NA	TGTGCCAGCAGCTTAATGGTTTCCGGGGCCAACGTCCTGACTTTC	CASSLMVSGANVLTF
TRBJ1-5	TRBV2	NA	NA	TGTGCCAGCAGTGAAGCGGGTTATAGCAATCAGCCCCAGCATTTT	CASSEAGYSNQPQHF
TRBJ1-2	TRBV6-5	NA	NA	TGTGCCAGCAGTTACCGTACGTCGGAGGGCTACACCTTC	CASSYRTSEGYTF